The rows below give T cell receptor beta chains drawn from one sample of a study of T cells in Graves' hyperthyroidism and ophthalmopathy. TCRdb redid the calling of the multiplex PCR reads with MiXCR, one entry per CDR3 protein. The table lists over 700,000 distinct CDR3 sequences, around 40% of them singletons. Sequencing was carried out using blood. These receptors came from a woman in her forties with Graves' hyperthyroidism. CDR3s include the opening cysteine and the closing phenylalanine or tryptophan.

v_call	j_call	cdr3_aa
TRBV5-1	TRBJ1-2	CASSPGTVRGNYGYTF
TRBV7-8	TRBJ2-6	CASSPPGPGANVLTF
TRBV29-1	TRBJ1-2	CSVLHPTGSNYGYTF
TRBV9	TRBJ1-2	CASSPNGRANYGYTF
TRBV19	TRBJ2-1	CATSQEGDEQFF
TRBV7-9	TRBJ1-2	CASTQTTTNYGYTF
TRBV6-5	TRBJ1-1	CASSLQTKSTEAFF
TRBV6-6	TRBJ1-3	CASSSPDRVSGNTIYF
TRBV9	TRBJ1-5	CASSVESGASPQHF
TRBV25-1	TRBJ1-2	CASSAPGTVNYGYTF
TRBV4-3	TRBJ1-5	CASSHVHSVRQPQHF
TRBV7-9	TRBJ1-2	CASSNRGDYGYTF
TRBV7-3	TRBJ2-5	CASSPTVGGETQYF
TRBV5-1	TRBJ2-7	CASSSPETGSDEQYF
TRBV5-1	TRBJ1-2	CASSLSAGQGLYGYTF
TRBV6-5	TRBJ1-2	CASSYSGRAYGYTF
TRBV7-2	TRBJ1-2	CASSRQPGDYGYTF
TRBV2	TRBJ1-2	CASSYRLLEKNYGYTF
TRBV6-5	TRBJ1-1	CASSLEDGNTEAFF
TRBV10-2	TRBJ2-7	CASSGGLAGTNEQYF
TRBV10-3	TRBJ1-3	CAISRDGNTIYF
TRBV7-9	.	CASSSVDRAGNEQFF
TRBV12-3/TRBV12-4	TRBJ1-1	CASSFFAGNTEAFF
TRBV7-2	TRBJ1-6	CASSSNDRVGSPLHF
TRBV20-1	TRBJ1-6	CSARSLEYDSPLHF
TRBV20-1	TRBJ2-7	CSADRDSSYEQYF
TRBV5-5	TRBJ1-1	CASSFQQGFGTEAFF
TRBV9	TRBJ1-2	CASSVGGDDYGYTF
TRBV12-3/TRBV12-4	TRBJ1-1	CASNPFAGLNTEAFF
TRBV7-9	TRBJ1-1	CASSLSTGYRGEAFF
TRBV5-5	TRBJ2-6	CASSLDRPGANVLTF